This TCR beta chain emerged from a study of CD8+ T cells in alopecia areata. Study-level background: Disease severity was quantified as SALT score of affected scalp area. Points from the study as a whole: Alopecia totalis/universalis scalp especially showed more expanded CD8+ clones than normal scalp.

A word on this clone: What it binds is not known.

Specified treatment: oral pan-JAK inhibitor, 5-10 mg twice daily. After isolation, RNA underwent reverse transcription to generate cDNA as the sequencing template. Generated by immunoSEQ multiplex PCR, the TCRdb table keeps only in-frame clones and is missing some. The repertoire consists of fewer than 200,000 clones, with roughly 50% occurring once and the leading ten covering around 16%. Germline V gives CDR1 SQVTM, CDR2 ANQGSEA. Trimming removed 6 bases from V and 3 bases from J, with 11 bases in between. The CDR3 consists of 12 residues. Specimen: CD4+ T cells sorted from blood, collected between weeks 55 and 65, from a patient treated with tofacitinib. The V call is TRBV29-1, the J call TRBJ1-2, with a tentative D call TRBD1 (5 bases). The sequence came from a human donor with alopecia areata. CDR3 sequence (DNA): TGCAGCGTCTGGGACGGGGACTATGGCTACACCTTC. Amino acid sequence: CSVWDGDYGYTF.